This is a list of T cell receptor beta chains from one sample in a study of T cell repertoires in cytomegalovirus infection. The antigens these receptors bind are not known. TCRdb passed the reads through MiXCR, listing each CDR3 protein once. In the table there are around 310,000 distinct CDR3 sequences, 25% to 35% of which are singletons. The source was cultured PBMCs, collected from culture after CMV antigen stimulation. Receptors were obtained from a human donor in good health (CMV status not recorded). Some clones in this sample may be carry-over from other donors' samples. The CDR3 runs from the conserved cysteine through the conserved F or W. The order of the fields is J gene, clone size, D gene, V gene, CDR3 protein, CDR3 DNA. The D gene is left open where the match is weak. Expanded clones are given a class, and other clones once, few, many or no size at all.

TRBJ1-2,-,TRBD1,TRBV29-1,CSVERGQGNFGYGYTF,TGCAGCGTTGAAAGGGGGCAGGGGAACTTTGGGTATGGCTACACCTTC
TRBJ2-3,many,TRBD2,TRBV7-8,CASSFGLGTDTQYF,TGTGCCAGCAGCTTTGGACTAGGTACAGATACGCAGTATTTT
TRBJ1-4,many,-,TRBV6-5,CASSYSRRWGNEKLFF,TGTGCCAGCAGTTACTCCCGCCGATGGGGAAACGAAAAACTGTTTTTT
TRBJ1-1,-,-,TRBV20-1,CSAREKMGNTEAFF,TGCAGTGCTAGAGAGAAGATGGGTAACACTGAAGCTTTCTTT
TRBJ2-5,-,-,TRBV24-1,CATSDPFPGQGGETQYF,TGTGCCACCAGTGATCCATTCCCGGGACAAGGAGGGGAGACCCAGTACTTC
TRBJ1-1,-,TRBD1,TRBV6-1,CASTFDRGTEAFF,TGTGCCAGCACCTTCGACAGGGGAACTGAAGCTTTCTTT
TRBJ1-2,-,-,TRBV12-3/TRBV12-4,CASSPGHTNGYTF,TGTGCCAGCAGCCCTGGACATACGAATGGCTACACCTTC
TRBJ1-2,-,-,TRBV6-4,CASRARAYGYTF,TGTGCCAGCAGGGCGAGGGCCTATGGCTACACCTTC
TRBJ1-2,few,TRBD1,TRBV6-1,CASSEGGGQDGYTF,TGTGCCAGCAGTGAAGGTGGGGGACAGGATGGCTACACCTTC
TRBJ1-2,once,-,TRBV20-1,CSANSERDGYTF,TGCAGTGCTAACTCAGAGAGGGATGGCTACACCTTC
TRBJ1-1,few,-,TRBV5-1,CASSLMGRGNTEAFF,TGCGCCAGCAGCTTGATGGGACGGGGAAACACTGAAGCTTTCTTT
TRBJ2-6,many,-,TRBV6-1,CASRKVVGANVLTF,TGTGCCAGCAGGAAGGTAGTTGGGGCCAACGTCCTGACTTTC
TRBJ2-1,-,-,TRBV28,CASSPWTRSSYNEQFF,TGTGCCAGCAGTCCCTGGACACGAAGCTCCTACAATGAGCAGTTCTTC
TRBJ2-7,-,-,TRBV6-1,CASSGVVFGLSWTYEQYF,TGTGCCAGCAGTGGGGTGGTATTCGGACTATCTTGGACCTACGAGCAGTACTTC
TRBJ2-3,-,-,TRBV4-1,CASSQGGGGGTDTQYF,TGCGCCAGCAGCCAAGGGGGGGGCGGAGGGACAGATACGCAGTATTTT
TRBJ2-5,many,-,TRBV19,CASSIRAGRVEETQYF,TGTGCCAGTAGTATAAGGGCTGGCAGGGTGGAAGAGACCCAGTACTTC
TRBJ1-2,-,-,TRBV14,CASSQVWGALNYGYTF,TGTGCCAGCAGCCAAGTTTGGGGGGCCCTAAACTATGGCTACACCTTC
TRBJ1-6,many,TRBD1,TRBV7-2,CASSFWTGKIYNSPLHF,TGTGCCAGCAGCTTCTGGACAGGGAAGATCTATAATTCACCCCTCCACTTT
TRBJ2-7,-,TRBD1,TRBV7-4,CASSFRDRGRYEQYF,TGTGCCAGCAGCTTTAGGGACAGGGGGCGTTACGAGCAGTACTTC
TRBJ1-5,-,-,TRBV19,CASRTERGQPQHF,TGTGCCAGTAGGACCGAACGGGGTCAGCCCCAGCATTTT
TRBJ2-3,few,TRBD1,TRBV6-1,CASSELGTGASTDTQYF,TGTGCCAGCAGTGAACTCGGGACAGGGGCTAGCACAGATACGCAGTATTTT
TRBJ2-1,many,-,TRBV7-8,CASSEADSWGQFF,TGTGCCAGCAGCGAGGCGGACAGTTGGGGGCAGTTCTTC